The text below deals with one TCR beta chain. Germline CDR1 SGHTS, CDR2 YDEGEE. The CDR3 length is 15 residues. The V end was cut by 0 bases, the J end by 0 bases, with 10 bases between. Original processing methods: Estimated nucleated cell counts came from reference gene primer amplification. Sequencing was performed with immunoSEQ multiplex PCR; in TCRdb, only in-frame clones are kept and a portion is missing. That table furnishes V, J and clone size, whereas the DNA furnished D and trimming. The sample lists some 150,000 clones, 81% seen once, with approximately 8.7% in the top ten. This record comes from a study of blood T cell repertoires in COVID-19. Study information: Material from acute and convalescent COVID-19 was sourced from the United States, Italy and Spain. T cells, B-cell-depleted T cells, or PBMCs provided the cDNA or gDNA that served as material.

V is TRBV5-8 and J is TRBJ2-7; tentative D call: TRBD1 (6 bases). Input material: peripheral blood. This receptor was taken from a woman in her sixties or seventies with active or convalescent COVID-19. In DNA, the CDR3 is TGTGCCAGCAGCTTGGAGGCGGACAGCTCCTACGAGCAGTACGTC. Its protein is CASSLEADSSYEQYV.